The present TCR beta chain was sequenced within a study of OX40 agonist ivuxolimab in advanced cancers. CDR3 length: 12 residues. The V gene lost 3 bases and the J gene lost 9 bases, with 9 bases spanning the gap. Germline loops: CDR1 MGHRA, CDR2 YSYEKL. Profiled with immunoSEQ multiplex PCR; TCRdb holds only in-frame clones, not every one. The table lists some 13,000 clones, about 88% of them singletons, with roughly two thirds in the top ten. Cycle 7 day 1, cycle 4 day 1, and baseline were the timepoints at which blood was sampled. The rearrangement links TRBV4-1 to TRBJ2-1; D not resolved. The input for sequencing was CD4+ or CD8+ T cells sorted from blood, taken in a trial of the OX40 agonist ivuxolimab. The receptor's source is an adult with an advanced solid tumor such as melanoma, head and neck, liver or kidney cancer. For the CDR3, the DNA is TGCGCCAGCAGCCAGACCGTAGGTGAGCAGTTCTTC. This codes for CASSQTVGEQFF.